This T cell receptor beta chain is drawn from a study of blood T cell repertoires in COVID-19. TCRdb's table, derived via immunoSEQ multiplex PCR, lists solely in-frame clones and lacks some. The repertoire holds roughly 240,000 clones, with 75% to 85% as singletons. Germline V lookup: CDR1 SGHTA, CDR2 FQGNSA. The CDR3 is 16 residues long. V was cut by 3 bases and J by 2 bases, with 13 bases left in between. This receptor was identified in a man in his fifties with COVID-19, enrolled during active disease. The J gene is TRBJ2-2, the V gene TRBV7-2; maybe TRBD2 (7 bases). The sample consisted of peripheral blood. CDR3 in DNA: TGTGCCAGCAGCTTCGGGGGGCTGAGAAACACCGGGGAGCTGTTTTTT. Translation gives CASSFGGLRNTGELFF.